Listed below are T cell receptor beta chains from one sample, sequenced in a study of shared clonotypes between healthy human individuals. Sequencing used immunoSEQ multiplex PCR; TCRdb keeps in-frame clones, though not all of them. In the table there are some 2.1 million clones, around 93% of which are singletons. The sample taken for sequencing was naive CD8+ T cells from PBMCs. The receptors shown here come from a young man in good health. Some clones in this sample may be carry-over from other donors' samples. CDR3s include the opening cysteine and the closing phenylalanine or tryptophan. A D gene is named only where the DNA matches it firmly. The size of a clone is reported for some rows only, either as once, few or many, or as a class for expanded clones.

v_gene: TRBV7-9; j_gene: TRBJ2-4; abundance: .; d_gene: .; CDR3aa: CASSPWSTGSNIQYF; CDR3nt: TGTGCCAGCAGCCCCTGGAGTACGGGTTCGAACATTCAGTACTTC
v_gene: TRBV7-8; j_gene: TRBJ1-2; abundance: .; d_gene: .; CDR3aa: CASSLHPDRLGDNYGYTF; CDR3nt: TGTGCCAGCAGCTTACATCCAGATAGGCTCGGGGACAACTATGGCTACACCTTC
v_gene: TRBV10-3; j_gene: TRBJ1-3; abundance: .; d_gene: .; CDR3aa: CAISESRPSRPRSGNTIYF; CDR3nt: TGTGCCATCAGTGAGTCTCGACCCTCAAGGCCCCGCTCTGGAAACACCATATATTTT
v_gene: TRBV9; j_gene: TRBJ2-7; abundance: .; d_gene: TRBD2; CDR3aa: CASSASVAGRPYEQYF; CDR3nt: TGTGCCAGCAGCGCTTCGGTAGCGGGCCGACCATACGAGCAGTACTTC
v_gene: TRBV28; j_gene: TRBJ2-7; abundance: .; d_gene: TRBD1; CDR3aa: CASSFPRQGNEQYF; CDR3nt: TGTGCCAGCAGTTTTCCCCGACAGGGAAACGAGCAGTACTTC
v_gene: TRBV6-1; j_gene: TRBJ1-2; abundance: .; d_gene: .; CDR3aa: CASSVRGYGYTF; CDR3nt: TGTGCCAGCAGTGTTCGGGGCTATGGCTACACCTTC
v_gene: TRBV6-6; j_gene: TRBJ1-2; abundance: .; d_gene: .; CDR3aa: CASSYAGYGYTF; CDR3nt: TGTGCCAGCAGTTATGCAGGCTATGGCTACACCTTC
v_gene: TRBV9; j_gene: TRBJ2-2; abundance: .; d_gene: .; CDR3aa: CASSVEWAGELFF; CDR3nt: TGTGCCAGCAGCGTAGAGTGGGCCGGGGAGCTGTTTTTT
v_gene: TRBV2; j_gene: TRBJ2-2; abundance: once; d_gene: .; CDR3aa: CASDGTGELFF; CDR3nt: TGTGCCAGCGACGGTACCGGGGAGCTGTTTTTT
v_gene: TRBV11-3; j_gene: TRBJ2-2; abundance: .; d_gene: TRBD1; CDR3aa: CASRDGQGETGELFF; CDR3nt: TGTGCCAGCAGGGACGGACAGGGTGAAACCGGGGAGCTGTTTTTT